One sample yielded the 31 T cell receptor beta chains listed below, sequenced in a study of shared clonotypes between healthy human individuals. Here immunoSEQ multiplex PCR was the method, and the copy in TCRdb shows in-frame clones only, minus some. The sample records under 850,000 clones, 85% to 95% being singletons. The naive CD8 fraction comprised CD45RO-negative cells positively selected for CCR7 and excluded terminally differentiated effector memory CD45RA+ cells. The sample taken for sequencing was naive CD8+ T cells sorted from blood. These TCRs come from a man aged 25-45 years in good health.

The chain couples TRBV5-4 to TRBJ2-3; TRBD1 is a possible D gene (5 bases). Germline CDR1 is SGHNT and CDR2 is YYREEE (reference sequence). There are 14 residues in the CDR3. Trimming took 2 bases from V and 3 from J, leaving 10 bases between them. CDR3 protein: CASSFQGGTDTQYF. The CDR3 nucleotides read TGTGCCAGCAGCTTCCAGGGTGGTACAGATACGCAGTATTTT.

This chain joins TRBV7-9 and TRBJ1-2; D gene ambiguous. V gave up 5 bases and J gave up 2 bases, with 15 bases separating them. The germline V gene encodes CDR1 SEHNR and CDR2 FQNEAQ (reference sequence). There are 15 residues in the CDR3. The CDR3 DNA reads TGTGCCAGCAGCCTCGTCGTACCTACCAACTATGGCTACACCTTC. Residues: CASSLVVPTNYGYTF.

The V and J genes are TRBV9 and TRBJ1-1; D is unclear. V lost 2 bases and J lost 4, with 12 bases in between. Germline V gene lookup returns CDR1 SGDLS and CDR2 YYNGEE. CDR3 length: 14 amino acids. This CDR3 reads CASSVWQDATEAFF. The CDR3 region has the DNA TGTGCCAGCAGCGTCTGGCAGGATGCCACTGAAGCTTTCTTT.

The chain is built from TRBV7-9 and TRBJ2-3, with 14 bases aligning to TRBD2. This CDR3 spans 17 amino acids. The V gene end was trimmed by 1 base and the J gene end by 1 base; junction bases not matched to a gene: 1. Per the germline V gene, CDR1 is SEHNR and CDR2 is FQNEAQ (reference sequence). The chain's CDR3 is CASSLGLAGGRTDTQYF. For the CDR3, the DNA is TGTGCCAGCAGCTTAGGACTAGCGGGGGGGCGCACAGATACGCAGTATTTT.

The rearrangement links TRBV27 to TRBJ2-1; tentative D call: TRBD2 (6 bases). The V gene's germline CDR1 is MNHEY and CDR2 SMNVEV (reference sequence). The CDR3 sequence is 15 residues long. Trimming shortened V by 5 bases and J by 3 bases, and 14 bases separated the two germline ends. The CDR3 nucleotides read TGTGCCAGCAGTCCGGCCGGGACTGGCTACAATGAGCAGTTCTTC. Its translation is CASSPAGTGYNEQFF.

The chain couples TRBV27 to TRBJ2-6, with unresolved D. The CDR3 covers 18 residues. In germline, CDR1 is MNHEY, CDR2 SMNVEV (reference sequence). Trimming left V 0 bases short and J 0 bases short, with 12 bases between. Here the CDR3 reads CASSLSGSLSSGANVLTF. As DNA, the CDR3 is TGTGCCAGCAGTTTATCGGGCAGTTTGTCCTCTGGGGCCAACGTCCTGACTTTC.

The chain carries TRBV28 and TRBJ1-2; D ambiguous. This CDR3 comprises 12 residues. Germline values: CDR1 MDHEN, CDR2 SYDVKM. V was cut by 3 bases and J by 4 bases, with 6 bases left in between. The CDR3 protein is CASSLPTYGYTF. CDR3 coding DNA: TGTGCCAGCAGTTTGCCTACCTATGGCTACACCTTC.

The genes are TRBV4-1 and TRBJ2-1, with 9 bases matching TRBD2. The CDR3 has 17 amino acids. The germline CDR1 and CDR2 sequences are MGHRA and YSYEKL. V lost 5 bases, J lost 4 bases, and 12 bases stayed unmatched. DNA for the CDR3: TGCGCCAGCAGCTCCCGTCTGGCTAGCGGGACGTACAATGAGCAGTTCTTC. It yields the protein CASSSRLASGTYNEQFF.

The rearrangement uses TRBV28 and TRBJ2-7; the D is unclear. Trimming stripped 5 bases from V and 9 bases from J, with 20 bases between. CDR1 MDHEN and CDR2 SYDVKM come from the germline V gene. The CDR3 has 14 residues. CDR3: CASSPMLGPLGQYF. CDR3 DNA: TGTGCCAGCAGTCCTATGCTTGGGCCCCTAGGGCAGTACTTC.

The rearrangement uses TRBV27 and TRBJ2-4; D assignment may be TRBD1 or TRBD2 (5 bases each). This CDR3 comprises 15 residues. With 2 bases removed from V and 7 bases from J, the gap between germline ends came to 15 bases. Per germline, CDR1 MNHEY and CDR2 SMNVEV (reference sequence). CDR3 loop: CASSLGSRAGNIQYF. Here the CDR3 DNA reads TGTGCCAGCAGTTTAGGGAGCAGGGCTGGGAACATTCAGTACTTC.

This clone was detected once. The rearrangement links TRBV27 to TRBJ2-5; D gene uncertain. This CDR3 is built from 16 residues. The germline V gene encodes CDR1 MNHEY and CDR2 SMNVEV (reference sequence). V was pared by 5 bases and J by 7 bases, with 23 bases between. The DNA for the CDR3 is TGTGCCAGCAGTCCCAACCCTGGCCCGATGGCAGTGACCCAGTACTTC. Protein product: CASSPNPGPMAVTQYF.

This rearrangement joins TRBV5-6 to TRBJ1-5, with 7 nucleotides matching TRBD1. V lost 4 bases, J lost 3 bases, and 7 bases stayed unmatched. The germline V gene has CDR1 SGHDT and CDR2 YYEEEE. This CDR3 is built from 15 residues. DNA for the CDR3: TGTGCCAGCAGCACCACGGGACAGTTCAATCAGCCCCAGCATTTT. Translation gives CASSTTGQFNQPQHF.

The CDR3 DNA reads TGTGCCAGCAGCTTAGTGGCGGGAGGGCCCTCAGAGACCCAGTACTTC. Protein sequence: CASSLVAGGPSETQYF. The rearrangement joins TRBV7-2 to TRBJ2-5; 9 bases are shared with TRBD2. After removal of 1 base from V and 4 bases from J, the junction contained 7 bases not matched to a gene. Germline lookup yields CDR1 SGHTA and CDR2 FQGNSA. The CDR3 sequence is 16 residues long.

The chain has TRBV29-1 and TRBJ1-3; no clear D. The CDR3 runs to 15 residues. Trimming left V 0 bases short and J 0 bases short, with 9 bases between. The V gene's germline CDR1 is SQVTM and CDR2 ANQGSEA. CDR3 DNA: TGCAGCGTTGAAGATCACGGAAACTCTGGAAACACCATATATTTT. The encoded protein is CSVEDHGNSGNTIYF.

V and J are TRBV28 and TRBJ2-3; 10 bases are a match to TRBD2. Germline CDR1 and CDR2: MDHEN and SYDVKM. After removal of 6 bases from V and 4 bases from J, the junction contained 13 bases not matched to a gene. This CDR3 is 17 amino acids long. The CDR3 here is CASSRRWASGGSDTQYF. Here the CDR3 DNA reads TGTGCCAGCAGCCGCCGATGGGCTAGCGGGGGCTCAGATACGCAGTATTTT.

The genes are TRBV6-1 and TRBJ1-1, with unresolved D. Germline V gives CDR1 MNHNS, CDR2 SASEGT. CDR3 length equals 11 residues. V lost 1 base and J 11 bases, leaving 8 bases between the germline ends. The CDR3 region has the DNA TGTGCCAGCAGTGAAGACAGAGGCGCTTTCTTT. As protein: CASSEDRGAFF.

The rearrangement joins TRBV11-2 to TRBJ2-3; D is perhaps TRBD1 or TRBD2 (5 bases each). This CDR3 spans 12 amino acids. Germline loops: CDR1 SGHAT, CDR2 FQNNGV. V was shortened by 1 base and J by 10 bases, with 9 bases between the two germline ends. The CDR3 reads CASSLGLGAQYF. In DNA form, the CDR3 reads TGTGCCAGCAGCTTAGGACTGGGGGCGCAGTATTTT.

The chain uses TRBV28 and TRBJ2-1, with 9 bases fitting TRBD2. The germline gives CDR1 MDHEN, CDR2 SYDVKM. The V and J ends lost 5 bases and 0 bases, in that order; junction bases with no gene match: 8. The CDR3 runs to 17 residues. The CDR3 loop reads CASSIRLAVSSYNEQFF. In DNA, the CDR3 is TGTGCCAGCAGTATCCGACTAGCGGTATCCTCCTACAATGAGCAGTTCTTC.

A single count supports this clone. This chain joins TRBV10-2 and TRBJ2-5; D uncertain. The CDR3 sequence is 15 residues long. V was cut by 5 bases and J by 3 bases, with 16 bases left in between. Germline CDR1 is WSHSY and CDR2 is SAAADI. DNA for the CDR3: TGCGCCAGCAGTTACACCGTCGGTAGCAAAGAGACCCAGTACTTC. It encodes CASSYTVGSKETQYF.

The chain links TRBV2 to TRBJ2-1, with 11 nucleotides matching TRBD2. This CDR3 is built from 17 residues. The germline CDR1 and CDR2 sequences are SNHLY and FYNNEI. V gave up 4 bases and J gave up 6 bases; unmatched junction bases: 11. CDR3 coding DNA: TGTGCCAGCAGTGGCCCTCTACTAGCGGGAGTGTCCAATGAGCAGTTCTTC. Translation gives CASSGPLLAGVSNEQFF.

V and J are TRBV7-2 and TRBJ2-1; D is uncertain. Germline-derived CDR1 and CDR2 are SGHTA and FQGNSA. V shed 0 bases and J shed 7 bases, with 7 bases lying between them. The length of the CDR3 is 13 residues. The CDR3 DNA is TGTGCCAGCAGCTTAGCGTGGGGAAATGAGCAGTTCTTC. Translated: CASSLAWGNEQFF.

The rearrangement joins TRBV11-2 to TRBJ2-3; D is perhaps TRBD1 (5 bases). The CDR3 is made up of 14 amino acids. The germline gives CDR1 SGHAT, CDR2 FQNNGV. V lost 5 bases to trimming and J lost 4 bases, with 13 bases between them. This chain's CDR3 is CASSTPQGPDTQYF. The CDR3 region has the DNA TGTGCCAGCAGCACCCCTCAGGGCCCAGATACGCAGTATTTT.

In regard to this clone: A much bigger clone sits one base away, suggesting this may be a read error. The V gene is TRBV13, the J gene TRBJ1-1; D is ambiguous. CDR1 is PRHDT, CDR2 FYEKMQ, per germline (reference sequence). Trimming shortened V by 4 bases and J by 3 bases, and 0 bases separated the two germline ends. The CDR3 is 10 residues long. The CDR3: CASSYTEAFF. The CDR3 DNA is TGTGCCAGCAGCTACACTGAAGCTTTCTTT. Using reference TRBV13 and TRBJ1-1 for the parts outside the CDR3, the full variable domain is AAGVIQSPRHLIKEKRETATLKCYPIPRHDTVYWYQQGPGQDPQFLISFYEKMQSDKGSIPDRFSAQQFSDYHSELNMSSLELGDSALYFCASSYTEAFFGQGTRLTVV.

This clone was detected once. The rearrangement joins TRBV7-9 to TRBJ1-1; D remains ambiguous. Trimming cost V 6 bases and J 1 base, with 9 bases left between them. The CDR3 runs to 13 residues. Germline CDR1 reads SEHNR; CDR2 reads FQNEAQ (reference sequence). The CDR3: CASSFQWNTEAFF. The CDR3, as DNA: TGTGCCAGCAGTTTCCAGTGGAACACTGAAGCTTTCTTT.

This clone was picked up a small number of times. V is TRBV13 and J is TRBJ2-6; D is undetermined. V was cut by 0 bases and J by 0 bases, with 6 bases left in between. From germline, CDR1 is PRHDT and CDR2 FYEKMQ (reference sequence). This CDR3 has 16 residues. CDR3 in DNA: TGTGCCAGCAGCTTAGGGGGCTACTCTGGGGCCAACGTCCTGACTTTC. This sequence encodes CASSLGGYSGANVLTF.

The rearrangement uses TRBV9 and TRBJ1-4; tentative D call: TRBD1 (6 bases). V dropped 0 bases and J dropped 7 bases, with 10 bases sitting between them. The CDR3 has 14 residues. Germline CDR1 is SGDLS and CDR2 is YYNGEE. As DNA, the CDR3 is TGTGCCAGCAGCGTAGGGCAGGGGATTGAAAAACTGTTTTTT. It specifies CASSVGQGIEKLFF.

J is TRBJ2-1 and V is TRBV13; 14 bases are a match to TRBD2. The CDR3 length is 15 residues. Germline V gives CDR1 PRHDT, CDR2 FYEKMQ (reference sequence). The V gene end was trimmed by 5 bases and the J gene end by 8 bases; junction bases not matched to a gene: 5. The CDR3 DNA reads as TGTGCCAGCAGCGAGGGACTAGCGGGAGCTCATGAGCAGTTCTTC. This gives the protein CASSEGLAGAHEQFF.

On this clone itself: Other DNA sequences in this sample translate to the same CDR3. The chain couples TRBV27 to TRBJ2-7; D gene unclear. Germline-derived CDR1 and CDR2 are MNHEY and SMNVEV (reference sequence). This CDR3 comprises 13 residues. V gave up 3 bases and J gave up 1 base, with 7 bases separating them. The chain's CDR3 is CASSFGPSYEQYF. The CDR3 DNA reads as TGTGCCAGCAGTTTTGGACCTTCCTACGAGCAGTACTTC.

This clone was detected a few times. The identical CDR3 is also encoded by other nucleotide sequences in the sample. The chain joins TRBV6-5 to TRBJ2-2; D gene unclear. Trimming shortened V by 0 bases and J by 4 bases, and 3 bases separated the two germline ends. Germline CDR1 reads MNHEY; CDR2 reads SVGAGI. The CDR3 is 13 amino acids. The CDR3 region is CASSYSSTGELFF. The CDR3 DNA reads TGTGCCAGCAGTTACTCGAGCACCGGGGAGCTGTTTTTT.

V usage is TRBV5-1 and J usage is TRBJ2-5; 7 bases fit TRBD2. Germline loops: CDR1 SGHRS, CDR2 YFSETQ. This CDR3 is 14 amino acids long. Unmatched junction bases numbered 3, after V lost 2 bases and J lost 2 bases. CDR3 sequence reads: CASSFSGDQETQYF. CDR3 sequence (DNA): TGCGCCAGCAGCTTCAGCGGGGATCAAGAGACCCAGTACTTC.

Only a few counts were recorded for this clone. The chain recombines TRBV7-8 with TRBJ2-2, with D tentatively TRBD1 (5 bases). The CDR3 extends over 14 amino acids. The germline V gene has CDR1 SGHVS and CDR2 FQNEAQ. V lost 5 bases and J 4 bases, leaving 11 bases between the germline ends. The CDR3 bases are TGTGCCAGCAGCATCCAGGGTAGCACCGGGGAGCTGTTTTTT. Amino acids: CASSIQGSTGELFF.